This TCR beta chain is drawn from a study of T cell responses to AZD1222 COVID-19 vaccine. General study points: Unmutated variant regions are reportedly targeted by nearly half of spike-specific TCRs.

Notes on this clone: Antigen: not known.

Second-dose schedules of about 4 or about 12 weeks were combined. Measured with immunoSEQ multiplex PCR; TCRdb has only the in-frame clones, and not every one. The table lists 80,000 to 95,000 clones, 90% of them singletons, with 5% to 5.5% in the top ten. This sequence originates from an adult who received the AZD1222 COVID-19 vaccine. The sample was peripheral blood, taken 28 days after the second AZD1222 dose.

The DNA of the CDR3 is TGTGCCAGCAGTTTGGGGGGACGAACGAGCTCTGGGGCCAACGTCCTGACTTTC. Its protein is CASSLGGRTSSGANVLTF. The chain has TRBV28 and TRBJ2-6; possible D gene TRBD2, 6 bases. Trimming cost V 3 bases and J 0 bases, with 15 bases left between them. Looked up from germline, CDR1 is MDHEN and CDR2 is SYDVKM. The CDR3 has 18 amino acids. Looking up the rest from reference TRBV28 and TRBJ2-6 gives the full variable domain: DVKVTQSSRYLVKRTGEKVFLECVQDMDHENMFWYRQDPGLGLRLIYFSYDVKMKEKGDIPEGYSVSREKKERFSLILESASTNQTSMYLCASSLGGRTSSGANVLTFGAGSRLTVL.